These 31 T cell receptor beta chains were all obtained from the same sample, sequenced in a study of T-cell reconstitution after alpha-beta-depleted transplantation in children. Unique molecular identifiers were incorporated during preparation of the TCRbeta library. TCRdb fed the PCR reads into MiXCR, producing one record per CDR3 protein. The sample lists 780,000 or so distinct CDR3 sequences, 15% to 20% seen once, with roughly 4.8% in the top ten. Sequenced material: PBMCs, mostly from graft donor cells, taken 360 days after TCRalphabeta/CD19-depleted stem cell transplant. The receptors originated from a male patient aged 10 to 17 who had a stem cell transplant for acute lymphoblastic leukemia, so the T cells may come from the graft donor.

V and J are TRBV19 and TRBJ1-2; possibly TRBD1 for D (5 bases). The V end lost 2 bases, the J end lost 2 bases, and 9 bases lay between the germline ends. Germline loops: CDR1 LNHDA, CDR2 SQIVND (reference sequence). This CDR3 contains 14 residues. Written as DNA, the CDR3 is TGTGCCAGTAGTATACGGGGGACGAACTATGGCTACACCTTC. Its protein product is CASSIRGTNYGYTF.

This clonotype was observed a few times. The rearrangement joins TRBV29-1 to TRBJ2-7, with D unclear. V lost 0 bases, J lost 1 base, and 7 bases lay in between. The germline V gene has CDR1 SQVTM and CDR2 ANQGSEA. The length of the CDR3 is 13 residues. CDR3 loop: CSVEDPRSYEQYF. DNA of the CDR3: TGCAGCGTTGAAGATCCCAGGTCCTACGAGCAGTACTTC.

This sequence joins TRBV20-1 and TRBJ1-2, with 11 bases fitting TRBD1. CDR1 DFQATT and CDR2 SNEGSKA come from the germline V gene (reference sequence). The V gene end was trimmed by 3 bases and the J gene end by 0 bases; junction bases not matched to a gene: 12. The CDR3 extends over 18 amino acids. The CDR3 here is CSARLGPDRGPTNYGYTF. CDR3 coding DNA: TGCAGTGCTAGGTTAGGGCCGGACAGGGGGCCGACTAACTATGGCTACACCTTC.

This clonotype appeared a few times. For the CDR3, the DNA is TGTGCCAGCAGTTCCCCTAGGTTCAGCTCCTACAATGAGCAGTTCTTC. Translated: CASSSPRFSSYNEQFF. The chain carries TRBV6-2 or TRBV6-3 and TRBJ2-1, with D hard to call. CDR3 length equals 16 residues. Germline CDR1 reads MNHEY; CDR2 reads SVGEGT. V was clipped by 4 bases and J by 0 bases, with 13 bases between them.

This clonotype was seen a handful of times. The CDR3 region is CASTLAGGRETQYF. Here the CDR3 DNA reads TGTGCCAGCACCCTAGCAGGGGGCAGGGAGACCCAGTACTTC. The chain recombines TRBV7-6 with TRBJ2-5; 8 bases are a match to TRBD1. Germline CDR1 and CDR2: SGHVS and FNYEAQ. This CDR3 is built from 14 residues. Unmatched junction bases numbered 9, after V lost 7 bases and J lost 5 bases.

J is TRBJ2-6 and V is TRBV12-3 or TRBV12-4, with D unresolved. The CDR3 has 15 residues. The V and J ends lost 6 bases and 0 bases respectively, with 9 bases between them. CDR3 in amino acids: CASSGGDSGANVLTF. The CDR3 region has the DNA TGTGCCAGCAGCGGCGGAGACTCTGGGGCCAACGTCCTGACTTTC.

This clonotype has only a few counts. V and J are TRBV20-1 and TRBJ1-1, with a weak D call TRBD1 (6 bases). Germline values: CDR1 DFQATT, CDR2 SNEGSKA (reference sequence). The germline V and J ends were trimmed by 2 bases and 0 bases, with 19 bases remaining between them. CDR3 length: 17 amino acids. The CDR3 DNA reads as TGCAGTGCTAGACAGCCCTACAGGGATCTAATGAACACTGAAGCTTTCTTT. Translation gives CSARQPYRDLMNTEAFF.

The V call is TRBV18, the J call TRBJ1-1; D not resolved. Germline V gene sequence: CDR1 KGHSH, CDR2 LQKENI. The CDR3 covers 13 residues. Trimming removed 8 bases from V and 10 bases from J, with 20 bases in between. The CDR3 nucleotides are TGTGCCAGCACGACCCTGGACTCCAGCCCAGCTTTCTTT. Its translation is CASTTLDSSPAFF.

The gene calls are TRBV15 and TRBJ2-4; TRBD2 is a possible D gene (6 bases). This CDR3 contains 15 residues. V dropped 5 bases and J dropped 0 bases, with 11 bases sitting between them. Germline-derived CDR1 and CDR2 are LNHNV and YYDKDF (reference sequence). The CDR3 sequence is CATSGGSLAKNIQYF. The CDR3 DNA reads as TGTGCCACCAGCGGAGGGTCGCTAGCCAAAAACATTCAGTACTTC.

This clonotype was found many times. The rearrangement uses TRBV29-1 and TRBJ2-2, with D hard to call. The CDR3 has 12 amino acids. CDR1 is SQVTM, CDR2 ANQGSEA, per germline. The V end lost 7 bases, the J end lost 1 base, and 7 bases lay between the germline ends. CDR3 sequence: CSGQRNTGELFF. The CDR3 nucleotides read TGCAGCGGTCAGAGGAACACCGGGGAGCTGTTTTTT.

The V gene is TRBV11-2, the J gene TRBJ2-4; D is perhaps TRBD1 (5 bases). Per the germline V gene, CDR1 is SGHAT and CDR2 is FQNNGV. The CDR3 has 15 residues. Between the trimmed V and J ends, which lost 5 bases and 8 bases, there was a span of 19 bases. CDR3 loop: CASSPRGRPGDIQYF. CDR3 bases: TGTGCCAGCAGCCCAAGGGGTAGGCCTGGAGACATTCAGTACTTC.

This clonotype was found a few times. The chain employs TRBV3-1 and TRBJ2-4; 10 nucleotides align to TRBD1. The ends lost 2 bases at V and 2 bases at J; junction bases unmatched: 6. The CDR3 is 17 residues long. Germline V lookup: CDR1 LGHDT, CDR2 YNNKEL (reference sequence). The CDR3 coding sequence is TGTGCCAGCAGCCAAACAGACAGGGGGCGAACCAAAAACATTCAGTACTTC. It codes for CASSQTDRGRTKNIQYF.

The chain carries TRBV19 and TRBJ2-3; no clear D gene. The CDR3 is 14 residues long. Deletions cut 5 bases from V and 2 bases from J, with 11 bases between. Germline CDR1 LNHDA, CDR2 SQIVND (reference sequence). The CDR3 loop is CASSAAWDTDTQYF. CDR3 sequence (DNA): TGTGCCAGTAGTGCAGCGTGGGACACAGATACGCAGTATTTT.

This chain connects TRBV7-6 to TRBJ2-1, with 8 positions matching TRBD2. The CDR3 has 16 residues. From germline, CDR1 is SGHVS and CDR2 FNYEAQ. With 8 bases clipped from V and 4 bases from J, the junction kept 13 bases outside the gene matches. The CDR3 DNA reads TGTGCCAGCGGGGAGCGTCCAGCGGGGGATTACAATGAGCAGTTCTTC. Residues: CASGERPAGDYNEQFF.

This clonotype was seen at least ten times. This sequence joins TRBV21-1 and TRBJ2-7; the table's D call TRBD1 went unverified against the DNA. TRBV21-1 is a documented pseudogene. The CDR3 runs to 17 residues. This CDR3 reads CASSIPRWGRASYEQYF. The CDR3 region has the DNA TGTGCCAGCAGCATTCCCCGGTGGGGACGGGCCTCCTACGAGCAGTACTTC.

At least ten counts were recorded for this clonotype. The chain has TRBV5-1 and TRBJ2-1, with TRBD2 matching 13 bases. Losses at the gene ends were 6 bases for V and 7 bases for J; bases not matched to a gene: 7. The CDR3 runs 15 residues. Per germline, CDR1 SGHRS and CDR2 YFSETQ. CDR3 loop: CASNPLAGGPNEQFF. CDR3 sequence (DNA): TGCGCCAGCAACCCACTAGCGGGAGGGCCTAATGAGCAGTTCTTC. Using reference TRBV5-1 and TRBJ2-1 for the parts outside the CDR3, the full variable domain is KAGVTQTPRYLIKTRGQQVTLSCSPISGHRSVSWYQQTPGQGLQFLFEYFSETQRNKGNFPGRFSGRQFSNSRSEMNVSTLELGDSALYLCASNPLAGGPNEQFFGPGTRLTVL.

This clonotype turned up a few times. The V and J genes are TRBV27 and TRBJ1-1; possibly TRBD1 for D (6 bases). With 5 bases removed from V and 4 bases from J, the gap between germline ends came to 8 bases. Per germline, CDR1 MNHEY and CDR2 SMNVEV (reference sequence). This CDR3 has 12 residues. CDR3 DNA sequence: TGTGCCAGCAGTACAGGGAGCACTGAAGCTTTCTTT. Its translation is CASSTGSTEAFF.

The chain links TRBV7-9 to TRBJ1-1; D ambiguous. The CDR3 is 17 residues long. The V end was cut by 0 bases, the J end by 1 base, with 15 bases between. The germline CDR1 and CDR2 sequences are SEHNR and FQNEAQ (reference sequence). The DNA for the CDR3 is TGTGCCAGCAGCTTAGCGCGTGTGTGGCAGCGGAACACTGAAGCTTTCTTT. This codes for CASSLARVWQRNTEAFF.

At least ten counts were recorded for this clonotype. The chain employs TRBV7-9 and TRBJ2-1; D is uncertain. The V gene's germline CDR1 is SEHNR and CDR2 FQNEAQ (reference sequence). The CDR3 runs 16 residues. The V and J ends lost 1 base and 0 bases respectively, with 10 bases between them. CDR3 amino acids: CASSLVMTSSYNEQFF. The DNA of the CDR3 is TGTGCCAGCAGCTTAGTTATGACTTCCTCCTACAATGAGCAGTTCTTC.

Comments on this clonotype: A much larger clone sits a single nucleotide away, making a read error possible. V usage is TRBV4-1 and J usage is TRBJ2-7; D is perhaps TRBD1 (6 bases). Germline CDR1 and CDR2: MGHRA and YSYEKL. The CDR3 has 14 residues. The DNA for the CDR3 is TGCGCCAGCGGCCAAGATCACAGGGCCCACGAGCAGTACTTC. Translation gives CASGQDHRAHEQYF.

This clonotype has at least ten counts. The chain uses TRBV6-5 and TRBJ2-1; no firm D call. This CDR3 is 15 amino acids long. V lost 2 bases, J lost 1 base, and 9 bases lay in between. Looked up from germline, CDR1 is MNHEY and CDR2 is SVGAGI. CDR3 region: CASSYGSLSYNEQFF. The CDR3 DNA is TGTGCCAGCAGTTACGGCTCCCTTTCCTACAATGAGCAGTTCTTC.

Only a few counts were recorded for this clonotype. The CDR3 DNA reads TGTGCCAGCGGGGAGCCTTACGAGCAGTACTTC. It specifies CASGEPYEQYF. V usage is TRBV4-2 and J usage is TRBJ2-7, with D perhaps TRBD2 (5 bases). Trimming pared 8 bases from V and 4 bases from J, leaving 9 bases between. This CDR3 has 11 amino acids. Germline V gene data show CDR1 as LGHNA and CDR2 as YNFKEQ.

Points on this clonotype: One end of the junction fails to match germline, which may point to a read error. This rearrangement joins TRBV20-1 to TRBJ1-2, with no clear D. The V gene's germline CDR1 is DFQATT and CDR2 SNEGSKA (reference sequence). CDR3 length: 15 residues. The CDR3, as DNA: TGCAGTGCCAGAGGTCCGGGATCATCCCCTTATGGCTACACCTTC. As protein: CSARGPGSSPYGYTF.

The table lists this clonotype with a few counts. The chain has TRBV7-8 and TRBJ1-1; no clear D gene. This CDR3 contains 14 residues. Germline V lookup: CDR1 SGHVS, CDR2 FQNEAQ. The V end was cut by 0 bases, the J end by 5 bases, with 10 bases between. CDR3 in DNA: TGTGCCAGCAGCTTAGCGGCGGGCGGGACTGAAGCTTTCTTT. Translation: CASSLAAGGTEAFF.

This rearrangement joins TRBV7-9 to TRBJ2-4, with TRBD1 as a possible D gene (6 bases). CDR1 is SEHNR, CDR2 FQNEAQ, per germline (reference sequence). V was trimmed by 3 bases and J by 7 bases, leaving 10 bases between them. There are 13 residues in the CDR3. DNA of the CDR3: TGTGCCAGCAGCTTGTCACAGGGTAACATTCAGTACTTC. Amino acid sequence: CASSLSQGNIQYF. The variable domain in full, with the rest retrieved from reference TRBV7-9 and TRBJ2-4, is DTGVSQNPRHKITKRGQNVTFRCDPISEHNRLYWYRQTLGQGPEFLTYFQNEAQLEKSRLLSDRFSAERPKGSFSTLEIQRTEQGDSAMYLCASSLSQGNIQYFGAGTRLSVL.

This sequence joins TRBV4-1 and TRBJ2-5; TRBD2 might be the D (6 bases). CDR1 MGHRA and CDR2 YSYEKL come from the germline V gene. The CDR3 runs 14 residues. Trimming cost V 7 bases and J 2 bases, with 14 bases left between them. CDR3 loop: CASTLGAGQETQYF. The CDR3 DNA reads TGCGCCAGCACCCTTGGGGCGGGGCAAGAGACCCAGTACTTC.

There are many counts of this clonotype. This chain joins TRBV4-1 and TRBJ2-1; D is ambiguous. Per germline, CDR1 MGHRA and CDR2 YSYEKL. Trimming stripped 2 bases from V and 5 bases from J, with 19 bases between. The CDR3 runs to 17 residues. In DNA, the CDR3 is TGCGCCAGCAGCCAATCTCGGACCAACCTGGCTAACAATGAGCAGTTCTTC. Its protein is CASSQSRTNLANNEQFF.

This clonotype was detected a few times. The chain has TRBV10-3 and TRBJ1-1, with a weak D call TRBD1 (6 bases). Trimming left V 6 bases short and J 1 base short, with 6 bases between. This CDR3 has 12 amino acids. CDR1 ENHRY and CDR2 SYGVKD come from the germline V gene. The CDR3 spells CAIRQGNTEAFF. CDR3 in DNA: TGTGCCATCAGACAGGGGAACACTGAAGCTTTCTTT.

This clonotype was counted many times. The chain has TRBV29-1 and TRBJ1-2; TRBD1 agrees at 9 bases. Germline CDR1 SQVTM, CDR2 ANQGSEA. After removal of 7 bases from V and 6 bases from J, the junction contained 15 bases not matched to a gene. CDR3 length equals 15 residues. Here the CDR3 reads CSGIGEQGAIDGYTF. In DNA, the CDR3 is TGCAGCGGGATAGGGGAACAGGGGGCTATCGATGGCTACACCTTC. Supplemented by reference TRBV29-1 and TRBJ1-2, the full variable domain reads SAVISQKPSRDICQRGTSLTIQCQVDSQVTMMFWYRQQPGQSLTLIATANQGSEATYESGFVIDKFPISRPNLTFSTLTVSNMSPEDSSIYLCSGIGEQGAIDGYTFGSGTRLTVV.

This chain joins TRBV29-1 and TRBJ2-1; perhaps D is TRBD1 or TRBD2 (5 bases each). The length of the CDR3 is 16 residues. Germline V gene sequence: CDR1 SQVTM, CDR2 ANQGSEA. V lost 3 bases to trimming and J lost 2 bases, with 17 bases between them. The CDR3 DNA reads TGCAGCGTTGACTCCCCCGAACGAGGGGCCTACAATGAGCAGTTCTTC. Its protein is CSVDSPERGAYNEQFF.

This clonotype showed up just a few times. A read error may account for a junction end that differs from germline. This chain joins TRBV27 and TRBJ2-3, with 8 bases identical to TRBD2. Germline values: CDR1 MNHEY, CDR2 SMNVEV (reference sequence). The CDR3 runs 10 residues. For the CDR3, the DNA is TGCGGGAGGGGCACAGATACGCAGTATTTT. Its protein is CGRGTDTQYF.